The 18 T cell receptor beta chains below all came from one sample that was sequenced in a study of cytomegalovirus exposure and HLA in healthy donors. Assay: immunoSEQ multiplex PCR; the TCRdb copy retains only in-frame clones and omits some. The sample records roughly 270,000 clones, around 89% being singletons. The sequencing sample was made of PBMCs. The source of these receptors is a woman aged 18 to 35 in good health and CMV-seronegative.

The V gene is TRBV28, the J gene TRBJ2-2, with 11 bases fitting TRBD2. Trimming took 7 bases from V and 4 from J; bases not matched to a gene: 8. The length of the CDR3 is 16 residues. Germline V gives CDR1 MDHEN, CDR2 SYDVKM. In nucleotides, the CDR3 is TGTGCCAGCACCGAACTAGCGGGAGTGGGCACCGGGGAGCTGTTTTTT. This encodes CASTELAGVGTGELFF.

The chain employs TRBV5-8 and TRBJ2-7; 12 nucleotides align to TRBD2. CDR1 SGHTS and CDR2 YDEGEE come from the germline V gene. Unmatched junction bases numbered 9, after V lost 4 bases and J lost 7 bases. The CDR3 loop spans 15 amino acids. This CDR3 reads CASSRRLAGGNEQYF. In DNA form, the CDR3 reads TGTGCCAGCAGCAGGCGGCTAGCGGGAGGGAATGAGCAGTACTTC.

This clone was seen only once. V gene TRBV29-1 combines with J gene TRBJ2-1; possibly TRBD1 for D (6 bases). CDR1 is SQVTM, CDR2 ANQGSEA, per germline. The CDR3 totals 15 residues. V was trimmed by 7 bases and J by 0 bases, leaving 16 bases between them. Here the CDR3 DNA reads TGCAGCGGATCGACCACAGGGAGCTCCTACAATGAGCAGTTCTTC. Translation gives CSGSTTGSSYNEQFF.

The chain recombines TRBV15 with TRBJ1-3, with TRBD1 matching 9 bases. The germline V gene has CDR1 LNHNV and CDR2 YYDKDF (reference sequence). The CDR3 covers 16 residues. V shed 2 bases and J 1 base; nucleotides not matched to a gene: 3. The DNA of the CDR3 is TGTGCCACCAGCAGAATGACAGGGGGATCTGGAAACACCATATATTTT. Amino acids: CATSRMTGGSGNTIYF.

This chain links TRBV6-6 with TRBJ2-5, with TRBD1 identical over 7 bases. Judging by the DNA end, TRBJ2-7 fits better; the J call may be wrong. The CDR3 loop spans 15 amino acids. Germline V lookup: CDR1 MNHNY, CDR2 SVGAGI (reference sequence). The CDR3 loop reads CASSFSDRAVGEQYF. CDR3 in DNA: TGTGCCAGCAGTTTCTCCGACAGGGCGGTAGGCGAGCAGTACTTC.

The chain employs TRBV19 and TRBJ2-1; 7 nucleotides line up with TRBD1. The germline V gene encodes CDR1 LNHDA and CDR2 SQIVND (reference sequence). CDR3 length equals 14 residues. V lost 4 bases and J lost 7; bases outside the gene matches: 7. CDR3 sequence reads: CASSTTGRVNEQFF. The DNA for the CDR3 is TGTGCCAGTAGTACGACAGGGCGGGTGAATGAGCAGTTCTTC.

This sequence joins TRBV11-2 and TRBJ1-3, with D perhaps TRBD1 (5 bases). Germline-derived CDR1 and CDR2 are SGHAT and FQNNGV. Trimming shortened V by 9 bases and J by 4 bases, and 10 bases separated the two germline ends. CDR3 size: 12 residues. CDR3 sequence (DNA): TGTGCCAGTGGGACTCGGGGAAACACCATATATTTT. This translates into CASGTRGNTIYF.

The chain links TRBV5-6 to TRBJ1-1, with D unresolved. The CDR3 loop spans 15 amino acids. V was shortened by 0 bases and J by 1 base, with 10 bases between the two germline ends. Germline assignment: CDR1 SGHDT and CDR2 YYEEEE. CDR3: CASSLGRSGNTEAFF. The CDR3, as DNA: TGTGCCAGCAGCTTGGGCCGGAGTGGGAACACTGAAGCTTTCTTT.

The chain couples TRBV19 to TRBJ2-1; a possible D gene is TRBD2 (6 bases). The CDR3 runs 13 residues. The V end lost 6 bases, the J end lost 9 bases, and 15 bases lay between the germline ends. The germline gives CDR1 LNHDA, CDR2 SQIVND (reference sequence). CDR3 sequence: CASSGSGLGEQFF. CDR3 bases: TGTGCCAGTAGCGGGAGTGGCCTGGGTGAGCAGTTCTTC.

The chain couples TRBV7-8 to TRBJ2-5; D possibly corresponds to TRBD2 (7 bases). Germline assignment: CDR1 SGHVS and CDR2 FQNEAQ. The CDR3 length is 15 residues. Trimming shortened V by 1 base and J by 4 bases, and 13 bases separated the two germline ends. CDR3 in DNA: TGTGCCAGCAGCTTAGAGTCGGGGGGCTCAGAGACCCAGTACTTC. Translating it yields CASSLESGGSETQYF.

V and J are TRBV28 and TRBJ2-5, with 9 bases identical to TRBD2. The germline V gene encodes CDR1 MDHEN and CDR2 SYDVKM. Trimming took 7 bases from V and 2 from J; bases not matched to a gene: 11. The CDR3 has 16 residues. The CDR3 protein is CASTGAGGGSQETQYF. The DNA for the CDR3 is TGTGCCAGCACCGGAGCGGGAGGTGGGAGTCAAGAGACCCAGTACTTC.

V gene TRBV5-1 combines with J gene TRBJ2-7, with D perhaps matching TRBD2 (6 bases). Trimming removed 7 bases from V and 1 base from J, with 15 bases in between. The CDR3 is 14 residues long. Germline assignment: CDR1 SGHRS and CDR2 YFSETQ. CDR3 nucleotide sequence: TGCGCCAGCGCTCAGTGGGGAGGATCCTACGAGCAGTACTTC. Protein product: CASAQWGGSYEQYF.

The chain has TRBV5-8 and TRBJ2-5; 8 bases are shared with TRBD1. Germline V gene data show CDR1 as SGHTS and CDR2 as YDEGEE. The CDR3 has 15 residues. The V and J ends lost 3 bases and 4 bases, in that order; junction bases with no gene match: 8. CDR3 sequence reads: CASSSQQGVGETQYF. The CDR3 coding sequence is TGTGCCAGCAGCTCACAACAGGGGGTGGGAGAGACCCAGTACTTC. The full variable domain, completed using reference TRBV5-8 and TRBJ2-5, is EAGVTQSPTHLIKTRGQQATLRCSPISGHTSVYWYQQALGLGLQFLLWYDEGEERNRGNFPPRFSGRQFPNYSSELNVNALELEDSALYLCASSSQQGVGETQYFGPGTRLLVL.

J is TRBJ2-7 and V is TRBV6-5; TRBD1 aligns across 7 bases. V shed 4 bases, J shed 3 bases, and the junction held 6 bases outside the gene matches. Germline V gene data show CDR1 as MNHEY and CDR2 as SVGAGI. The CDR3 loop spans 14 amino acids. CDR3: CASSLGDSYYEQYF. DNA for the CDR3: TGTGCCAGCAGTTTAGGGGACAGTTACTACGAGCAGTACTTC.

This chain joins TRBV28 and TRBJ2-6; tentative D call: TRBD1 (5 bases). V shed 3 bases and J shed 0 bases, with 12 bases lying between them. This CDR3 comprises 17 residues. Germline assignment: CDR1 MDHEN and CDR2 SYDVKM. In nucleotides, the CDR3 is TGTGCCAGCAGTTTTAGGTATCAGGGCTCTGGGGCCAACGTCCTGACTTTC. As protein: CASSFRYQGSGANVLTF.

V is TRBV19 and J is TRBJ2-7; 9 positions match TRBD1. The V and J ends lost 5 bases and 6 bases, in that order; junction bases with no gene match: 14. Germline values: CDR1 LNHDA, CDR2 SQIVND (reference sequence). The CDR3 runs 16 residues. In DNA, the CDR3 is TGTGCCAGTAGTTTCATCACCGGGACAGGGATCGGCGAGCAGTACTTC. This sequence encodes CASSFITGTGIGEQYF.

The chain uses TRBV9 and TRBJ1-4; no clear D. Germline V gene lookup returns CDR1 SGDLS and CDR2 YYNGEE. There are 15 residues in the CDR3. Trimming removed 3 bases from V and 0 bases from J, with 9 bases in between. The DNA for the CDR3 is TGTGCCAGCAGCGCGACTGTTGCAACTAATGAAAAACTGTTTTTT. This codes for CASSATVATNEKLFF.

The chain has TRBV18 and TRBJ2-7, with 9 bases lining up with TRBD1. This CDR3 is 14 amino acids long. V was clipped by 3 bases and J by 5 bases; unmatched bases: 5. Per the germline V gene, CDR1 is KGHSH and CDR2 is LQKENI. The CDR3 reads CASSPGTGFHEQYF. In DNA, the CDR3 is TGTGCCAGCTCACCCGGGACAGGGTTCCACGAGCAGTACTTC.